These 6 T cell receptor beta chains were all obtained from the same sample, sequenced in a study of blood T cell repertoires in COVID-19. The table came from immunoSEQ multiplex PCR; TCRdb's copy has only in-frame clones and leaves some out. The table lists about 160,000 clones, about nine tenths of them singletons. Sample: peripheral blood. These receptors originate from a man between 25 and 39 years old with COVID-19, enrolled during active disease.

The V call is TRBV7-3, the J call TRBJ2-3; 8 nucleotides match TRBD1. CDR1 and CDR2 (germline): SGHTA, FQGTGA. CDR3 size: 16 residues. Losses at the gene ends were 5 bases for V and 4 bases for J; bases not matched to a gene: 11. In nucleotides, the CDR3 is TGTGCCAGCAGCAACCCCTCCGGACAGGGCTCAGATACGCAGTATTTT. This gives the protein CASSNPSGQGSDTQYF.

The V and J genes are TRBV3-1 (or the pseudogene TRBV3-2) and TRBJ2-7; D gene ambiguous. Trimming took 5 bases from V and 2 from J, leaving 10 bases between them. The germline V gene encodes CDR1 LGHDT and CDR2 YNNKEL (reference sequence). This CDR3 has 13 amino acids. CDR3 bases: TGTGCCAGCAGCGGTTGGGCTCCCTACGAGCAGTACTTC. It codes for CASSGWAPYEQYF.

The V gene is TRBV29-1, the J gene TRBJ1-1, with D perhaps matching TRBD1 (6 bases). V shed 1 base and J shed 0 bases, with 21 bases lying between them. CDR1 and CDR2 (germline): SQVTM, ANQGSEA. This CDR3 is built from 18 residues. The CDR3 DNA follows: TGCAGCGTTGAAGTCCTAGGCCCCAGGGGAGGGCTGAACACTGAAGCTTTCTTT. This codes for CSVEVLGPRGGLNTEAFF. Combining the CDR3 with reference TRBV29-1 and TRBJ1-1 gives the whole variable domain SAVISQKPSRDICQRGTSLTIQCQVDSQVTMMFWYRQQPGQSLTLIATANQGSEATYESGFVIDKFPISRPNLTFSTLTVSNMSPEDSSIYLCSVEVLGPRGGLNTEAFFGQGTRLTVV.

This clone was picked up one time. The chain joins TRBV9 to TRBJ2-1, with TRBD1 identical over 7 bases. CDR1 is SGDLS and CDR2 is YYNGEE in the germline V gene. CDR3 size: 16 residues. Trimming cost V 5 bases and J 3 bases; bases outside gene matches: 11. CDR3 DNA: TGTGCCAGCAGGCCACCGGGACAGCCTATCTACAATGAGCAGTTCTTC. Amino acid sequence: CASRPPGQPIYNEQFF.

About this clone itself: A single base separates this from a much larger clone, so it may be a read error. The J gene is TRBJ2-7, the V gene TRBV7-9, with D possibly being TRBD1 (5 bases). Germline V gives CDR1 SEHNR, CDR2 FQNEAQ (reference sequence). CDR3 length: 13 residues. The CDR3 is CASSLDSLYEQYF. In DNA, the CDR3 is TGTGCCAGCAGTTTAGACAGCCTCTACGAGCAGTACTTC.

This chain connects TRBV30 to TRBJ1-1; no reliable D call. Germline V gene lookup returns CDR1 GTSNPN and CDR2 SVGIG (reference sequence). V lost 7 bases and J 0 bases, leaving 9 bases between the germline ends. The CDR3 totals 12 residues. This CDR3 reads CASKRMNTEAFF. As DNA, the CDR3 is TGTGCCTCTAAGAGGATGAACACTGAAGCTTTCTTT.